The 12 T cell receptor beta chains presented below share a single source sample, sequenced in a study of neurological immune-mediated disorders. TCRdb processed the 5' RACE reads anew with MiXCR; each CDR3 protein has one entry. The sample has tens of thousands of distinct CDR3 sequences, more than 9% seen once; the top ten hold about a fifth. The sequenced sample consisted of PBMCs. The receptor set was obtained from a woman aged 55-75 years with HTLV-1-associated myelopathy (HAM/TSP).

The sample holds many counts of this clonotype. The chain couples TRBV20-1 to TRBJ1-4; D not certain. The CDR3 loop spans 14 amino acids. The ends were cut back, 6 bases at V and 8 bases at J, with 19 bases in the middle. Germline V gives CDR1 DFQATT, CDR2 SNEGSKA (reference sequence). The CDR3, as DNA: TGCAGTGCCACCTCCGGAACGGGAGGCGAAAAACTGTTTTTT. This translates into CSATSGTGGEKLFF.

This clonotype has ten or more counts. The V and J genes are TRBV30 and TRBJ1-1; a possible D gene is TRBD1 (5 bases). Germline V CDR1 and CDR2: GTSNPN, SVGIG (reference sequence). The CDR3 covers 11 residues. Trimming removed 5 bases at V and 5 bases at J, with 9 bases between. The CDR3 spells CAWSRGTEAFF. For the CDR3, the DNA is TGTGCCTGGTCTAGGGGTACTGAAGCTTTCTTT.

Sample share makes this clonotype medium-sized. CDR3 in amino acids: CASSLRTGRNYGYTF. The CDR3, as DNA: TGCGCCAGCAGCTTAAGGACAGGGAGAAACTATGGCTACACCTTC. The rearrangement links TRBV5-1 to TRBJ1-2, with 8 bases matching TRBD1. The CDR3 totals 15 residues. The ends lost 2 bases at V and 2 bases at J; junction bases unmatched: 5. Germline V gives CDR1 SGHRS, CDR2 YFSETQ.

In its sample, this clonotype was seen many times. V is TRBV5-1 and J is TRBJ1-2, with no clear D. Germline V CDR1 and CDR2: SGHRS, YFSETQ. The CDR3 has 14 residues. V was pared by 0 bases and J by 7 bases, with 13 bases between. The CDR3 here is CASSLEVHVGGYTF. The CDR3 DNA follows: TGCGCCAGCAGCTTGGAAGTCCATGTGGGTGGCTACACCTTC. Full variable domain (rest looked up from reference TRBV5-1 and TRBJ1-2): KAGVTQTPRYLIKTRGQQVTLSCSPISGHRSVSWYQQTPGQGLQFLFEYFSETQRNKGNFPGRFSGRQFSNSRSEMNVSTLELGDSALYLCASSLEVHVGGYTFGSGTRLTVV.

This clonotype has ten or more counts. This chain connects TRBV7-2 to TRBJ2-3, with D possibly being TRBD1 (5 bases). The CDR3 totals 16 residues. Germline CDR1 is SGHTA and CDR2 is FQGNSA. The V end lost 0 bases, the J end lost 2 bases, and 12 bases lay between the germline ends. The CDR3 DNA reads as TGTGCCAGCAGCTTAGCGCTTTGGGGCTACACAGATACGCAGTATTTT. It translates to CASSLALWGYTDTQYF. Complete variable domain (other parts from reference TRBV7-2 and TRBJ2-3): GAGVSQSPSNKVTEKGKDVELRCDPISGHTALYWYRQSLGQGLEFLIYFQGNSAPDKSGLPSDRFSAERTGGSVSTLTIQRTQQEDSAVYLCASSLALWGYTDTQYFGPGTRLTVL.

This clonotype showed up many times. The rearrangement links TRBV12-3 or TRBV12-4 to TRBJ2-3, with 8 bases matching TRBD2. The V and J ends lost 6 bases and 7 bases, in that order; junction bases with no gene match: 24. CDR3 size: 19 residues. CDR3 bases: TGTGCCAGCAGCCCGATGTCGTATTCGGGAGGGGTCCGTTTAAATACGCAGTATTTT. Residues: CASSPMSYSGGVRLNTQYF.

This clonotype was observed many times. V usage is TRBV30 and J usage is TRBJ2-7; D could derive from TRBD1 or TRBD2 (7 bases each). CDR1 is GTSNPN, CDR2 SVGIG, per germline (reference sequence). The germline V and J ends were trimmed by 3 bases and 6 bases, with 15 bases remaining between them. The CDR3 loop spans 13 amino acids. The CDR3 sequence: CAWRAGGEREQYF. CDR3 bases: TGTGCCTGGAGGGCAGGGGGGGAGCGCGAGCAGTACTTC.

This clonotype has a count of ten or more. The rearrangement links TRBV7-2 to TRBJ2-3; D ambiguous. The CDR3 spans 12 residues. Germline values: CDR1 SGHTA, CDR2 FQGNSA. V lost 4 bases, J lost 6 bases, and 8 bases lay in between. The CDR3 is CASSSRPDTQYF. The CDR3 DNA reads TGTGCCAGCAGCTCCCGGCCGGATACGCAGTATTTT.

This clonotype was seen at least ten times. The V gene is TRBV20-1, the J gene TRBJ2-1, with TRBD2 identical over 10 bases. Germline CDR1 reads DFQATT; CDR2 reads SNEGSKA (reference sequence). This CDR3 comprises 16 residues. Trimming removed 3 bases from V and 7 bases from J; junction bases left unmatched: 12. The CDR3 nucleotides read TGCAGTGCTAGGGTAGCGGGGGGAAATACGTGGAATGAGCAGTTCTTC. Encoded protein: CSARVAGGNTWNEQFF.

In this sample, this clonotype turned up many times. CDR3 sequence (DNA): TGTGCCAGCAGCCAAGCGGGGGGCCCTGAAGCTTTCTTT. Its protein product is CASSQAGGPEAFF. This rearrangement joins TRBV3-1 to TRBJ1-1, with D possibly matching TRBD1 (6 bases). This CDR3 spans 13 amino acids. The V end lost 1 base, the J end lost 6 bases, and 9 bases lay between the germline ends. The germline gives CDR1 LGHDT, CDR2 YNNKEL (reference sequence).

V is TRBV7-8 and J is TRBJ1-2, with D tentatively TRBD1 (6 bases). CDR3 size: 15 residues. Germline loops: CDR1 SGHVS, CDR2 FQNEAQ. Here the CDR3 reads CVSSLDVGRGYGYTF. The CDR3 bases are TGTGTCAGTAGCTTAGATGTGGGCAGGGGCTATGGCTACACCTTC. The whole variable domain, remainder taken from reference TRBV7-8 and TRBJ1-2, is GAGVSQSPRYKVAKRGQDVALRCDPISGHVSLFWYQQALGQGPEFLTYFQNEAQLDKSGLPSDRFFAERPEGSVSTLKIQRTQQEDSAVYLCVSSLDVGRGYGYTFGSGTRLTVV.

This clonotype was picked up many times. This sequence joins TRBV18 and TRBJ2-3; 7 nucleotides align to TRBD1. The germline CDR1 and CDR2 sequences are KGHSH and LQKENI. This CDR3 is 16 amino acids long. With 0 bases clipped from V and 7 bases from J, the junction kept 10 bases outside the gene matches. The CDR3 DNA is TGTGCCAGCTCACCACCGGGCCAAGGACAGGAGAATACGCAGTATTTT. Protein: CASSPPGQGQENTQYF.